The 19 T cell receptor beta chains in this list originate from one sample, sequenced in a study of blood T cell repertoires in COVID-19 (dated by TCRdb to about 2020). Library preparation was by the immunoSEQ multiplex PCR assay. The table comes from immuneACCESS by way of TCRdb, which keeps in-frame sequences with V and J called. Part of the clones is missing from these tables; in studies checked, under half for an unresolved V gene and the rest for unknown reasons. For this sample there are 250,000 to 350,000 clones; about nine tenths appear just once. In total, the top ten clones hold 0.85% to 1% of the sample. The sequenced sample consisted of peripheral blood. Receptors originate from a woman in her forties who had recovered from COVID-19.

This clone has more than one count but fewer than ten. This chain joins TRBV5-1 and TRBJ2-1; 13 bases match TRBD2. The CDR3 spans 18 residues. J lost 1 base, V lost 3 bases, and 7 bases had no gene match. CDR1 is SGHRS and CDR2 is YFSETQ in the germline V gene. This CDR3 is CASSWWTSGSFSYNEQFF. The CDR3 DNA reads TGCGCCAGCAGCTGGTGGACTAGCGGGAGTTTTTCCTACAATGAGCAGTTCTTC.

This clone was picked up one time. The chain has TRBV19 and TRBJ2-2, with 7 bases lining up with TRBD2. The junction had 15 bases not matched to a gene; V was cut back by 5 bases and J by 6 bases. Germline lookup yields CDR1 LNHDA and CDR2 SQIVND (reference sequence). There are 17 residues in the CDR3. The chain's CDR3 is CASSLPLAGEGPGELFF. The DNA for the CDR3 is TGTGCCAGTAGTCTACCCCTGGCGGGAGAGGGTCCCGGGGAGCTGTTTTTT.

The CDR3 bases are TGTGCCAGTAGTCCTCTAGCCGGATACAATGAGCAGTTCTTC. It is translated as CASSPLAGYNEQFF. The chain is built from TRBV19 and TRBJ2-1, with a possible D match to TRBD2 (5 bases). Germline values: CDR1 LNHDA, CDR2 SQIVND (reference sequence). V was shortened by 5 bases and J by 4 bases, with 12 bases between the two germline ends. This CDR3 spans 14 amino acids.

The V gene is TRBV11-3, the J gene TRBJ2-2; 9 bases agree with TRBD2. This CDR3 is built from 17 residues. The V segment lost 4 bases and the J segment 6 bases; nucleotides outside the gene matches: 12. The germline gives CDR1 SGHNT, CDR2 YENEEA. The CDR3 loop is CASSSPRWREGSGELFF. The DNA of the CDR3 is TGTGCCAGCAGCTCGCCTCGTTGGCGGGAGGGCTCCGGGGAGCTGTTTTTT.

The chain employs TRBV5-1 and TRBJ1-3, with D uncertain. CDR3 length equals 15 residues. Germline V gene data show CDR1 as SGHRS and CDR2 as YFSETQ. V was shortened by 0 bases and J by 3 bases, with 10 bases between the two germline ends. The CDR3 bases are TGCGCCAGCAGCTTGGAATGGGCCCGTGGAAACACCATATATTTT. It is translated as CASSLEWARGNTIYF.

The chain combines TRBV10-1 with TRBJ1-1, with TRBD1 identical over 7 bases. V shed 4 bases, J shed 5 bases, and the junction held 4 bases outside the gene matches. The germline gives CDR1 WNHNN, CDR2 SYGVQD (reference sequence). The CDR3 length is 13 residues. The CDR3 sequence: CASSGQGKTEAFF. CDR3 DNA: TGCGCCAGCAGTGGACAGGGTAAGACTGAAGCTTTCTTT.

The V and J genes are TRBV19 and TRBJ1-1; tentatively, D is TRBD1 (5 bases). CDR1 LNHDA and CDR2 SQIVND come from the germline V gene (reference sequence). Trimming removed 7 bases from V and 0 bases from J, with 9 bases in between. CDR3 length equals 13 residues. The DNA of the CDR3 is TGTGCCAGTAATCCAGGGTTGAACACTGAAGCTTTCTTT. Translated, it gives CASNPGLNTEAFF.

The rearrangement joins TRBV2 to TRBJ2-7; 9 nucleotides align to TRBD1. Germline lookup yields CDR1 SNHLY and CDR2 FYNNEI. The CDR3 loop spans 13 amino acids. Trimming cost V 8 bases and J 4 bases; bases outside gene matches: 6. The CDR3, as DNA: TGTGCCAGCCGGGGGGACAGGGTTTACGAGCAGTACTTC. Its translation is CASRGDRVYEQYF.

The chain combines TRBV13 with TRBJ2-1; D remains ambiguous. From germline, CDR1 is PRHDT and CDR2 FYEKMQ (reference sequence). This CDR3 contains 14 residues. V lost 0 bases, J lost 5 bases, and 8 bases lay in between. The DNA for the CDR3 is TGTGCCAGCAGCTTAGGCCTGGCAAACAATGAGCAGTTCTTC. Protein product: CASSLGLANNEQFF.

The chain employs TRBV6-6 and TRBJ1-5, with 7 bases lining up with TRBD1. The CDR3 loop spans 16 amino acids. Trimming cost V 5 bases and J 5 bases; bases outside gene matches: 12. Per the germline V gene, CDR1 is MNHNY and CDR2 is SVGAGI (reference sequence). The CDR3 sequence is CASSTYLQGPDQPQHF. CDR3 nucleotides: TGTGCCAGCAGTACCTACCTACAGGGGCCGGATCAGCCCCAGCATTTT.

The CDR3 DNA reads TGTGCCAGCAGTTTCGGCTCCTACGAGCAGTACTTC. This encodes CASSFGSYEQYF. The chain combines TRBV12-3 or TRBV12-4 with TRBJ2-7, with no clear D. The CDR3 has 12 amino acids. The V gene lost 3 bases and the J gene lost 0 bases, with 3 bases spanning the gap.

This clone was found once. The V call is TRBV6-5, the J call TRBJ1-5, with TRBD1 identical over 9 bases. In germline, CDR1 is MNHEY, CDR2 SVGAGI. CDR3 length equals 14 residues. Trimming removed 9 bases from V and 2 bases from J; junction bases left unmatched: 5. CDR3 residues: CASNRGQGNQPQHF. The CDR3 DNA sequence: TGTGCCAGTAACAGGGGGCAAGGCAATCAGCCCCAGCATTTT.

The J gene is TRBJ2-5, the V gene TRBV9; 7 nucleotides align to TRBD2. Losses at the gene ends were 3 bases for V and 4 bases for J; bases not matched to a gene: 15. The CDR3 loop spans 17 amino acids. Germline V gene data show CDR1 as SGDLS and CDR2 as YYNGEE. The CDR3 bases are TGTGCCAGCAGCGCCCTGGGGGGAGGGCCTTTGCGAGAGACCCAGTACTTC. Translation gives CASSALGGGPLRETQYF.

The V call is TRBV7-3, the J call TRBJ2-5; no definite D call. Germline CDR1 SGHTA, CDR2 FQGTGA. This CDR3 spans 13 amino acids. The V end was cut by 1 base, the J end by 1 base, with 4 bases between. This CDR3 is CASSLRLQETQYF. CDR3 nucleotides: TGTGCCAGCAGCTTAAGACTCCAAGAGACCCAGTACTTC.

The CDR3 DNA is TGTGCCAGCAGGCTAGCGGGAGGATCCGAGCAGTACTTC. Protein sequence: CASRLAGGSEQYF. V and J are TRBV11-2 and TRBJ2-7; 11 bases line up with TRBD2. The CDR3 is 13 amino acids. Trimming removed 6 bases from V and 6 bases from J; junction bases left unmatched: 4. CDR1 and CDR2 (germline): SGHAT, FQNNGV.

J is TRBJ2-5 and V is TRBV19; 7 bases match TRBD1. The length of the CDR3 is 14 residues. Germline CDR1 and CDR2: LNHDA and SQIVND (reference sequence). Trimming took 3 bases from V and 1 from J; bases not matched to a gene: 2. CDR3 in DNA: TGTGCCAGTAGTATCACAGGGGTCCAAGAGACCCAGTACTTC. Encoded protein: CASSITGVQETQYF.

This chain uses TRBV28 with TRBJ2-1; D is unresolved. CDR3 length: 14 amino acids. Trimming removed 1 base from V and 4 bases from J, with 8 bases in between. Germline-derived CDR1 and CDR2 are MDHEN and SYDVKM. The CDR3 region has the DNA TGTGCCAGCAGTTTATCAACACCTTACAATGAGCAGTTCTTC. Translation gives CASSLSTPYNEQFF.

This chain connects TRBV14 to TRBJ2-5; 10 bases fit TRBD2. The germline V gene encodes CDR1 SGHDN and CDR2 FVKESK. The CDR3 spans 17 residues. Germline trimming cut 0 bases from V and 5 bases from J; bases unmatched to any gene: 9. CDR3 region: CASSQDLVAGGRETQYF. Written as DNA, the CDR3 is TGTGCCAGCAGCCAAGATCTGGTAGCGGGAGGACGGGAGACCCAGTACTTC.

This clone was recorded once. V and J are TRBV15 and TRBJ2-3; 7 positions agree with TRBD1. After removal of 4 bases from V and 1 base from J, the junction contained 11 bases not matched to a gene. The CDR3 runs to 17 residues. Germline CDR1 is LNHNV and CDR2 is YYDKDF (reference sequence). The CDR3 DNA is TGTGCCACCAGCAAATTTCGAACAGGGGTCGGCACAGATACGCAGTATTTT. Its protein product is CATSKFRTGVGTDTQYF.